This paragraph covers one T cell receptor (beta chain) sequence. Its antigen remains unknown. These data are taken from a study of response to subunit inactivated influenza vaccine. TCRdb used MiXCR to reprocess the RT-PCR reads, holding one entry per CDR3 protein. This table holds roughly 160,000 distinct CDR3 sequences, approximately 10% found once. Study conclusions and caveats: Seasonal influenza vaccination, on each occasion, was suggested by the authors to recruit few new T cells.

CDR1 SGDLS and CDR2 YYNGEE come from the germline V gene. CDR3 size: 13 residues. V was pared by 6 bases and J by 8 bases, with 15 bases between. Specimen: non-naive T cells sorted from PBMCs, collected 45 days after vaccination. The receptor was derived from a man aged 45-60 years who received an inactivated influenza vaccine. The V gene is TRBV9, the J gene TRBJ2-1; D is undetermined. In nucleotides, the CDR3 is TGTGCCAGCAAAGGTACTGAGGTAGATGAGCAGTTCTTC. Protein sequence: CASKGTEVDEQFF.